This TCR beta chain originates from a study of blood T cell repertoires in COVID-19. Study at large: Samples came from the United States, Italy and Spain, spanning acute and convalescent COVID-19.

Germline CDR1 and CDR2: SEHNR and FQNEAQ (reference sequence). The CDR3 is 13 amino acids. Trimming stripped 6 bases from V and 8 bases from J, with 14 bases between. Data came from immunoSEQ multiplex PCR; TCRdb stores just in-frame clones and leaves some out. The sample gives about 160,000 clones, more than 65% of which show up once; about a sixth is in the top ten. Self-reported history from a screening survey and questionnaire set each donor's cohort. The TCR was taken from a man aged 55 to 70 who had recovered from COVID-19. The V and J genes are TRBV7-9 and TRBJ2-1; D is perhaps TRBD1 (5 bases). Sequenced input: PBMCs or T cells enriched from blood (not recorded which). The CDR3 protein is CASSSPGIDEQFF. CDR3 coding DNA: TGTGCCAGCAGTTCGCCAGGGATAGATGAGCAGTTCTTC.